This T cell receptor (beta chain) was sequenced during a study of CD8 T cells in ankylosing spondylitis. The study's findings and limits: Before this, some motif variants had been reported in reactive arthritis synovial fluid and blood. Reported data indicate significant enrichment of disease-linked clones within matched ankylosing spondylitis synovial fluid. Researchers report that disease-linked clones proved CD8+ and relatively rare in peripheral blood.

TCR beta libraries were made by quantitative 5'-RACE with molecular barcodes. TCRdb called the 5' RACE reads again in MiXCR, with one record for every CDR3 protein. The data hold 100,000 to 150,000 distinct CDR3 sequences, with approximately 15% observed a single time. Germline V CDR1 and CDR2: SGHAT, FQDESV (reference sequence). This CDR3 comprises 13 residues. V was trimmed by 3 bases and J by 4 bases, leaving 9 bases between them. This clonotype was seen only a few times. Its specificity is unknown. This receptor was identified in a female donor with ankylosing spondylitis or in good health (not recorded which). The genes are TRBV11-1 and TRBJ2-5, with D hard to call. The material sequenced was blood, either unsorted or a sorted T cell fraction (not recorded which). The CDR3 bases are TGTGCCAGCAGCTTCCGTAGGAGAGAGACCCAGTACTTC. Amino acids: CASSFRRRETQYF.